What follows is one T cell receptor (beta chain) and its context. Here immunoSEQ multiplex PCR was the method, and the copy in TCRdb shows in-frame clones only, minus some. The sample yields approximately 4,000 clones, more than 85% seen once. The data belong to a study of ipilimumab plus nivolumab after autologous stem cell transplantation. As for the study in general: Typical patient got 5 or 6 ipilimumab doses and roughly eight nivolumab doses (median).

V gave up 6 bases and J gave up 8 bases, with 25 bases separating them. The germline gives CDR1 SNHLY, CDR2 FYNNEI. This CDR3 comprises 16 residues. Starting 14 to 28 days after autologous transplant, ipilimumab 1 mg/kg was given. Dosing: nivolumab 3 mg/kg IV, weeks 1, 4, 7, 10, then every two weeks to week 26. The chain employs TRBV2 and TRBJ1-2; possibly TRBD1 for D (6 bases). The source was PBMCs, collected in a trial of ipilimumab plus nivolumab as post-transplant consolidation. This sequence was found in a male donor with multiple myeloma. The CDR3 here is CASSEDSVATLWGYTF. CDR3 DNA: TGTGCCAGCAGCGAGGACAGTGTCGCTACTCTATGGGGCTACACCTTC.